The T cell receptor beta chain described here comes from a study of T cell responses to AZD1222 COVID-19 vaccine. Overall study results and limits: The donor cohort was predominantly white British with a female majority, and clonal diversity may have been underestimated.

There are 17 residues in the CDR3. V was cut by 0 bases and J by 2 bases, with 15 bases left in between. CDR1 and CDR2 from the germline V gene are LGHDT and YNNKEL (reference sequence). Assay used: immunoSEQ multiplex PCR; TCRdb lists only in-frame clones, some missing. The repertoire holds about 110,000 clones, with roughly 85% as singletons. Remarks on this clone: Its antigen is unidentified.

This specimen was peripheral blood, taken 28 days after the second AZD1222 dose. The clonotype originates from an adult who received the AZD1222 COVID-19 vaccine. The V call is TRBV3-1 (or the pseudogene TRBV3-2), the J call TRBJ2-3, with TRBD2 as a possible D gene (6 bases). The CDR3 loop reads CASSQEEGMGLTDTQYF. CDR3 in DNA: TGTGCCAGCAGCCAAGAGGAGGGGATGGGCCTCACAGATACGCAGTATTTT.